This entry lists 24 T cell receptor beta chains sequenced from one sample in a study of T cell changes during pregnancy in multiple sclerosis. The method was immunoSEQ multiplex PCR; TCRdb's version includes in-frame clones alone and lacks a portion of them. The sample holds around 95,000 clones, about 93% seen once. The sample consisted of peripheral blood, taken after pregnancy. These receptors were collected from a female donor in good health, enrolled as a control in a pregnancy study.

This clone was counted a few times. The chain combines TRBV7-9 with TRBJ1-2; D is ambiguous. CDR1 is SEHNR and CDR2 is FQNEAQ in the germline V gene (reference sequence). This CDR3 has 11 amino acids. V dropped 5 bases and J dropped 9 bases, with 10 bases sitting between them. In DNA form, the CDR3 reads TGTGCCAGCAGCGCAACAAACCGCTACACCTTC. Its translation is CASSATNRYTF.

The chain links TRBV19 to TRBJ2-1, with a possible D match to TRBD2 (6 bases). The CDR3 spans 15 residues. Between the trimmed V and J ends, which lost 6 bases and 2 bases, there was a span of 14 bases. CDR1 is LNHDA, CDR2 SQIVND, per germline (reference sequence). The CDR3 spells CASRPGTDAYNEQFF. CDR3 DNA: TGTGCCAGTAGACCCGGGACTGACGCCTACAATGAGCAGTTCTTC.

This chain joins TRBV10-3 and TRBJ2-1, with 10 bases fitting TRBD2. The CDR3 covers 14 residues. J gave up 7 bases and V 11 bases, and 11 bases lay outside the gene matches. CDR1 is ENHRY and CDR2 is SYGVKD in the germline V gene. CDR3 sequence: CASRSGRASNEQFF. The CDR3 DNA reads TGTGCCTCCAGAAGCGGGAGGGCCTCGAATGAGCAGTTCTTC.

The chain has TRBV11-2 and TRBJ2-1, with D tentatively TRBD1 (7 bases). From germline, CDR1 is SGHAT and CDR2 FQNNGV. This CDR3 comprises 14 residues. Trimming took off 5 bases at V and 10 bases at J, with 18 bases between the two ends. The CDR3 sequence is CASSKTRGAEEQFF. The DNA for the CDR3 is TGTGCCAGCAGCAAAACCAGGGGGGCCGAAGAGCAGTTCTTC. Full variable domain (rest looked up from reference TRBV11-2 and TRBJ2-1): EAGVAQSPRYKIIEKRQSVAFWCNPISGHATLYWYQQILGQGPKLLIQFQNNGVVDDSQLPKDRFSAERLKGVDSTLKIQPAKLEDSAVYLCASSKTRGAEEQFFGPGTRLTVL.

The chain carries TRBV7-9 and TRBJ2-4, with 13 bases lining up with TRBD2. The V gene's germline CDR1 is SEHNR and CDR2 FQNEAQ (reference sequence). V lost 5 bases to trimming and J lost 0 bases; unmatched junction nucleotides: 10. There are 19 residues in the CDR3. CDR3 protein: CASSPEWTSGRRAKNIQYF. The CDR3 nucleotides read TGTGCCAGCAGCCCCGAATGGACTAGCGGGAGACGAGCCAAAAACATTCAGTACTTC.

The chain's CDR3 is CASSPTLSDYFYEQYF. The CDR3 DNA follows: TGTGCCAGCAGTCCTACGCTAAGCGATTACTTCTACGAGCAGTACTTC. The chain combines TRBV28 with TRBJ2-7; no definite D call. V was shortened by 5 bases and J by 3 bases, with 20 bases between the two germline ends. The CDR3 loop spans 16 amino acids. From germline, CDR1 is MDHEN and CDR2 SYDVKM.

The chain combines TRBV7-9 with TRBJ2-1, with D perhaps matching TRBD1 (6 bases). CDR1 is SEHNR, CDR2 FQNEAQ, per germline (reference sequence). The V end lost 5 bases, the J end lost 6 bases, and 23 bases lay between the germline ends. The CDR3 is 17 residues long. The CDR3 protein is CASSRSEGNRVLNEQFF. The CDR3 nucleotides are TGTGCCAGCAGCCGATCCGAGGGCAACAGGGTACTCAATGAGCAGTTCTTC.

This CDR3 is CASSLARGRLAGGTDTQYF. As DNA, the CDR3 is TGTGCCAGCAGCTTAGCGCGTGGGAGACTAGCGGGAGGCACAGATACGCAGTATTTT. The chain carries TRBV7-8 and TRBJ2-3, with TRBD2 matching 12 bases. The CDR3 runs 19 residues. Germline-derived CDR1 and CDR2 are SGHVS and FQNEAQ. V shed 0 bases and J 1 base; nucleotides not matched to a gene: 8. Filled out from reference TRBV7-8 and TRBJ2-3, the complete variable domain reads GAGVSQSPRYKVAKRGQDVALRCDPISGHVSLFWYQQALGQGPEFLTYFQNEAQLDKSGLPSDRFFAERPEGSVSTLKIQRTQQEDSAVYLCASSLARGRLAGGTDTQYFGPGTRLTVL.

The chain recombines TRBV19 with TRBJ1-1; D uncertain. The CDR3 has 13 residues. V lost 3 bases and J lost 2, with 7 bases in between. Germline V gene lookup returns CDR1 LNHDA and CDR2 SQIVND (reference sequence). The CDR3 coding sequence is TGTGCCAGTAGTATGAGGGAAAACACTGAAGCTTTCTTT. Translation gives CASSMRENTEAFF.

This rearrangement joins TRBV6-1 to TRBJ1-3; D unresolved. CDR1 and CDR2 from the germline V gene are MNHNS and SASEGT. V lost 7 bases and J 0 bases, leaving 13 bases between the germline ends. The CDR3 spans 15 residues. CDR3 amino acids: CASIPGRASGNTIYF. CDR3 nucleotide sequence: TGTGCCAGCATTCCGGGGAGAGCCTCTGGAAACACCATATATTTT.

The chain links TRBV19 to TRBJ2-3, with TRBD1 matching 8 bases. V was pared by 9 bases and J by 0 bases, with 2 bases of the junction left unmatched. Germline values: CDR1 LNHDA, CDR2 SQIVND (reference sequence). CDR3 length: 13 amino acids. The chain's CDR3 is CASRTGSTDTQYF. CDR3 bases: TGTGCCAGCCGGACAGGGAGCACAGATACGCAGTATTTT.

The CDR3 bases are TGTGCCAGCAGCAATCCCCCGAGCGGGAGCTATAGCAATCAGCCCCAGCATTTT. Translation gives CASSNPPSGSYSNQPQHF. The chain carries TRBV21-1 and TRBJ1-5. TRBV21-1 is listed as a pseudogene. This CDR3 is built from 18 residues.

The chain uses TRBV6-6 and TRBJ2-7, with TRBD1 matching over 7 bases. The V segment lost 4 bases and the J segment 2 bases; nucleotides outside the gene matches: 8. The CDR3 extends over 15 amino acids. Germline assignment: CDR1 MNHNY and CDR2 SVGAGI (reference sequence). CDR3 coding DNA: TGTGCCAGCAGTTCGCCGGACAGGCAACCCTACGAGCAGTACTTC. Translated, it gives CASSSPDRQPYEQYF.

This chain uses TRBV10-3 with TRBJ2-7; 10 bases map to TRBD1. The V gene end was trimmed by 1 base and the J gene end by 2 bases; junction bases not matched to a gene: 2. The CDR3 is made up of 15 amino acids. Germline assignment: CDR1 ENHRY and CDR2 SYGVKD. The CDR3 loop reads CAISELGQGTYEQYF. The CDR3 DNA follows: TGTGCCATCAGTGAGTTGGGACAGGGGACCTACGAGCAGTACTTC.

The chain links TRBV18 to TRBJ1-5; 8 nucleotides agree with TRBD1. The CDR3 loop spans 14 amino acids. Trimming took 5 bases from V and 6 from J; bases not matched to a gene: 6. The germline CDR1 and CDR2 sequences are KGHSH and LQKENI. The CDR3 region has the DNA TGTGCCAGCTCATCCGAGACAGGGGTTCAGCCCCAGCATTTT. Translating gives CASSSETGVQPQHF.

The genes are TRBV29-1 and TRBJ2-3, with D possibly being TRBD1 (6 bases). The CDR3 is 15 amino acids. Germline V CDR1 and CDR2: SQVTM, ANQGSEA. V lost 7 bases to trimming and J lost 8 bases, with 25 bases between them. Written as DNA, the CDR3 is TGCAGCGGGGGGTGGGGGCGAGGTTTAGAAGGTACGCAGTATTTT. It is translated as CSGGWGRGLEGTQYF.

The rearrangement uses TRBV30 and TRBJ2-3; the D is unclear. The germline V and J ends were trimmed by 2 bases and 5 bases, with 11 bases remaining between them. Germline-derived CDR1 and CDR2 are GTSNPN and SVGIG (reference sequence). The CDR3 loop spans 13 amino acids. The CDR3 sequence is CAWSLLFLDTQYF. The CDR3 DNA is TGTGCCTGGAGTCTACTTTTTTTAGATACGCAGTATTTT.

The J gene is TRBJ2-3, the V gene TRBV28, with D possibly being TRBD2 (5 bases). CDR1 MDHEN and CDR2 SYDVKM come from the germline V gene. This CDR3 is 14 amino acids long. Trimming cost V 2 bases and J 2 bases, with 8 bases left between them. CDR3 protein: CASSLQRSTDTQYF. The CDR3 DNA sequence: TGTGCCAGCAGTTTACAGCGGTCCACAGATACGCAGTATTTT.

The V gene is TRBV7-9, the J gene TRBJ2-3, with D perhaps matching TRBD1 (5 bases). V dropped 1 base and J dropped 5 bases, with 10 bases sitting between them. The CDR3 is 14 residues long. In germline, CDR1 is SEHNR, CDR2 FQNEAQ (reference sequence). The CDR3 DNA is TGTGCCAGCAGCTTAGAAGGGGCTGGAGATACGCAGTATTTT. Translating it yields CASSLEGAGDTQYF.

The genes are TRBV2 and TRBJ2-5; 9 nucleotides match TRBD2. J was trimmed by 4 bases and V by 4 bases; bases with no gene match: 10. This CDR3 has 16 amino acids. Germline CDR1 is SNHLY and CDR2 is FYNNEI. Here the CDR3 reads CASSVGSGRGRETQYF. The DNA for the CDR3 is TGTGCCAGCAGTGTGGGTAGCGGGAGAGGGAGAGAGACCCAGTACTTC.

This clone was seen only once. The CDR3 DNA reads as TGTGCCAGCAGCTCTTGGACTAGCGGGACCTACGAGCAGTACTTC. Its protein product is CASSSWTSGTYEQYF. The chain couples TRBV11-2 to TRBJ2-7; 12 bases match TRBD2. CDR1 SGHAT and CDR2 FQNNGV come from the germline V gene. The V and J ends lost 4 bases and 2 bases, in that order; junction bases with no gene match: 3. This CDR3 has 15 residues.

The chain couples TRBV6-1 to TRBJ2-7; 7 bases line up with TRBD2. The CDR3 length is 14 residues. The germline gives CDR1 MNHNS, CDR2 SASEGT. Germline trimming cut 4 bases from V and 2 bases from J; bases unmatched to any gene: 5. In DNA form, the CDR3 reads TGTGCCAGCAGTGCAAATGGGAGGGCCTACGAGCAGTACTTC. It is translated as CASSANGRAYEQYF.

The chain recombines TRBV2 with TRBJ2-7; possible D gene TRBD1, 5 bases. This CDR3 is built from 15 residues. Trimming stripped 1 base from V and 4 bases from J, with 14 bases between. The V gene's germline CDR1 is SNHLY and CDR2 FYNNEI. The DNA for the CDR3 is TGTGCCAGCAGTGAAGATGGTGACAGTACGTACGAGCAGTACTTC. Translating it yields CASSEDGDSTYEQYF.

V gene TRBV7-6 combines with J gene TRBJ2-3; 8 nucleotides align to TRBD2. Germline lookup yields CDR1 SGHVS and CDR2 FNYEAQ. V gave up 2 bases and J gave up 0 bases; unmatched junction bases: 1. The CDR3 is 15 amino acids. The CDR3 loop reads CASSLLAGSTDTQYF. CDR3 coding DNA: TGTGCCAGCAGCTTACTAGCGGGTAGCACAGATACGCAGTATTTT. The full variable domain, its missing parts supplied by reference TRBV7-6 and TRBJ2-3, is GAGVSQSPRYKVTKRGQDVALRCDPISGHVSLYWYRQALGQGPEFLTYFNYEAQQDKSGLPNDRFSAERPEGSISTLTIQRTEQRDSAMYRCASSLLAGSTDTQYFGPGTRLTVL.